The 18 T cell receptor beta chains in this list originate from one sample, sequenced in a study of Graves' ophthalmopathy and Graves' hyperthyroidism. The sequenced template was RNA, covering the TCR beta CDR3 region. HTBI primers primed a first-round RT-PCR, and a second-round multiplex PCR followed. Each CDR3 protein gets one entry after TCRdb re-called the multiplex PCR reads with MiXCR. The table records approximately 330,000 distinct CDR3 sequences, 17% of them present only once. The specimen was peripheral blood. Source of these receptors: an adult man with Graves' ophthalmopathy.

This clonotype turned up a few times. A read error may account for a junction end that differs from germline. The CDR3 nucleotides are TGTGCCTGGAGCGGGGGCGGCACCGGGGAGCTGTCTTTT. Translating it yields CAWSGGGTGELSF. The chain combines TRBV30 with TRBJ2-2; D may be TRBD1 or TRBD2 (6 bases each). Germline V gene data show CDR1 as GTSNPN and CDR2 as SVGIG (reference sequence). The CDR3 contains 13 residues.

In its sample, this clonotype was seen many times. The CDR3: CASSLSADSYGYTF. The DNA for the CDR3 is TGTGCCAGCAGTTTATCGGCCGACAGCTATGGCTACACCTTC. The genes are TRBV27 and TRBJ1-2, with D possibly matching TRBD1 (5 bases). V was shortened by 0 bases and J by 4 bases, with 9 bases between the two germline ends. The germline V gene encodes CDR1 MNHEY and CDR2 SMNVEV (reference sequence). CDR3 length: 14 amino acids.

The V gene is TRBV12-3 or TRBV12-4, the J gene TRBJ2-7; D unresolved. The length of the CDR3 is 12 residues. Deletions cut 6 bases from V and 5 bases from J, with 11 bases between. Here the CDR3 reads CASSLTLNEQYF. The CDR3 DNA sequence: TGTGCCAGCAGCCTCACTTTAAACGAGCAGTACTTC.

This clonotype was counted many times. The chain joins TRBV19 to TRBJ1-2, with TRBD1 as a possible D gene (6 bases). Germline loops: CDR1 LNHDA, CDR2 SQIVND (reference sequence). Trimming took 7 bases from V and 5 from J, leaving 23 bases between them. The CDR3 has 16 amino acids. CDR3 in DNA: TGTGCCAGTACCCCCTGGAGAACAGGGATTTTTTATGGCTACACCTTC. Translating gives CASTPWRTGIFYGYTF.

This clonotype was counted many times. This chain joins TRBV2 and TRBJ2-2; 12 bases are a match to TRBD1. CDR1 is SNHLY, CDR2 FYNNEI, per germline. This CDR3 is 16 amino acids long. J lost 6 bases, V lost 2 bases, and 4 bases had no gene match. The CDR3 DNA follows: TGTGCCAGCAGTGAATGGGACAGGGGGCGAGCCGGGGAGCTGTTTTTT. It is translated as CASSEWDRGRAGELFF.

This clonotype was observed once. The chain combines TRBV4-1 with TRBJ2-5; unclear D gene. V lost 1 base, J lost 2 bases, and 11 bases lay in between. In germline, CDR1 is MGHRA, CDR2 YSYEKL. The CDR3 contains 15 residues. In DNA, the CDR3 is TGCGCCAGCAGCCAAGTAGCCCAGCCTCAAGAGACCCAGTACTTC. Translated: CASSQVAQPQETQYF.

This clonotype has ten or more counts. The V and J genes are TRBV28 and TRBJ1-5; D ambiguous. Between the trimmed V and J ends, which lost 5 bases and 4 bases, there was a span of 12 bases. This CDR3 has 14 amino acids. CDR1 is MDHEN, CDR2 SYDVKM, per germline. The CDR3 loop reads CASSIRRANQPQHF. The CDR3 DNA reads TGTGCCAGCAGTATAAGGAGGGCTAATCAGCCCCAGCATTTT. The full variable domain, rest sourced from reference TRBV28 and TRBJ1-5, is DVKVTQSSRYLVKRTGEKVFLECVQDMDHENMFWYRQDPGLGLRLIYFSYDVKMKEKGDIPEGYSVSREKKERFSLILESASTNQTSMYLCASSIRRANQPQHFGDGTRLSIL.

In this sample, this clonotype turned up many times. V gene TRBV7-3 combines with J gene TRBJ2-7; 7 bases are a match to TRBD2. Per the germline V gene, CDR1 is SGHTA and CDR2 is FQGTGA. Trimming at V came to 1 base and at J to 4 bases, leaving 7 bases not matched to a gene. This CDR3 contains 15 residues. As DNA, the CDR3 is TGTGCCAGCAGCTTAATGGGGGGGTTAGGTTACGAGCAGTACTTC. Translated: CASSLMGGLGYEQYF. The whole variable domain, remainder taken from reference TRBV7-3 and TRBJ2-7, is GAGVSQTPSNKVTEKGKYVELRCDPISGHTALYWYRQSLGQGPEFLIYFQGTGAADDSGLPNDRFFAVRPEGSVSTLKIQRTERGDSAVYLCASSLMGGLGYEQYFGPGTRLTVT.

Ten or more counts support this clonotype. The genes are TRBV12-3 or TRBV12-4 and TRBJ1-5; no clear D. This CDR3 comprises 14 residues. V lost 3 bases and J lost 5, with 11 bases in between. DNA for the CDR3: TGTGCCAGCAGTTTTCAGCCGAAAGATCAGCCCCAGCATTTT. Amino acids: CASSFQPKDQPQHF.

This clonotype was detected ten times or more. The chain carries TRBV7-2 and TRBJ1-1, with TRBD1 identical over 7 bases. The ends lost 6 bases at V and 3 bases at J; junction bases unmatched: 13. The CDR3 runs to 16 residues. Germline-derived CDR1 and CDR2 are SGHTA and FQGNSA. The CDR3 here is CASRPARGRRYTEAFF. CDR3 nucleotides: TGTGCCAGCAGACCGGCGAGGGGGCGTAGGTACACTGAAGCTTTCTTT. Based on the CDR3 plus reference TRBV7-2 and TRBJ1-1, the full variable domain is GAGVSQSPSNKVTEKGKDVELRCDPISGHTALYWYRQSLGQGLEFLIYFQGNSAPDKSGLPSDRFSAERTGGSVSTLTIQRTQQEDSAVYLCASRPARGRRYTEAFFGQGTRLTVV.

The table lists this clonotype with a few counts. This chain connects TRBV6-4 to TRBJ1-5, with 9 bases lining up with TRBD1. CDR1 is MRHNA and CDR2 is SNTAGT in the germline V gene. V gave up 2 bases and J gave up 0 bases; unmatched junction bases: 2. The CDR3 covers 16 residues. CDR3 sequence reads: CASSDQDRGSNQPQHF. CDR3 coding DNA: TGTGCCAGCAGTGACCAGGACAGGGGTAGCAATCAGCCCCAGCATTTT.

This clonotype was found many times. This sequence joins TRBV7-9 and TRBJ2-7; 7 bases fit TRBD2. The CDR3 spans 14 residues. In germline, CDR1 is SEHNR, CDR2 FQNEAQ (reference sequence). V lost 5 bases and J lost 2; bases outside the gene matches: 6. The CDR3 spells CASSPGLSTYEQYF. Written as DNA, the CDR3 is TGTGCCAGCAGCCCGGGACTATCTACCTACGAGCAGTACTTC.

This clonotype was seen at least ten times. The chain carries TRBV30 and TRBJ1-5, with a weak D call TRBD1 (6 bases). Germline loops: CDR1 GTSNPN, CDR2 SVGIG (reference sequence). The length of the CDR3 is 13 residues. Between the trimmed V and J ends, which lost 7 bases and 5 bases, there was a span of 15 bases. The CDR3 DNA is TGTGCCTCTAACGGGGGCCCGGATCAGCCCCAGCATTTT. Encoded protein: CASNGGPDQPQHF.

This chain links TRBV10-3 with TRBJ2-7; possible D gene TRBD2, 6 bases. V lost 6 bases and J 4 bases, leaving 13 bases between the germline ends. The CDR3 extends over 13 amino acids. CDR1 and CDR2 from the germline V gene are ENHRY and SYGVKD. Here the CDR3 reads CAISFGRGYEQYF. For the CDR3, the DNA is TGTGCCATCAGCTTCGGACGGGGGTACGAGCAGTACTTC.

This clonotype has a count of ten or more. This chain uses TRBV7-2 with TRBJ2-5, with 7 bases fitting TRBD2. Germline lookup yields CDR1 SGHTA and CDR2 FQGNSA. The CDR3 runs to 14 residues. Trimming at V came to 4 bases and at J to 2 bases, leaving 4 bases not matched to a gene. The CDR3 region is CASSYQGGQETQYF. CDR3 coding DNA: TGTGCCAGCAGCTACCAGGGAGGGCAAGAGACCCAGTACTTC.

This clonotype appeared many times. The gene calls are TRBV6-5 and TRBJ1-5; no clear D. Germline V gene sequence: CDR1 MNHEY, CDR2 SVGAGI. Trimming cost V 2 bases and J 1 base, with 6 bases left between them. The CDR3 is made up of 14 amino acids. CDR3 sequence reads: CASSYRQSNQPQHF. CDR3 DNA sequence: TGTGCCAGCAGTTACCGGCAGAGCAATCAGCCCCAGCATTTT.

This clonotype was seen many times. This chain uses TRBV12-3 or TRBV12-4 with TRBJ1-3; D ambiguous. The ends were cut back, 6 bases at V and 3 bases at J, with 9 bases in the middle. The CDR3 is made up of 13 amino acids. CDR3 sequence reads: CASSRTVGNTIYF. The DNA for the CDR3 is TGTGCCAGCAGCCGGACGGTTGGAAACACCATATATTTT.

This clonotype was seen once. Here the CDR3 DNA reads TGTGCCAGCAGTCAATTGGACAGGGGTTCCTACGAGCAGTACTTC. As protein: CASSQLDRGSYEQYF. V and J are TRBV27 and TRBJ2-7; TRBD1 agrees at 9 bases. The CDR3 extends over 15 amino acids. Trimming removed 5 bases from V and 1 base from J; junction bases left unmatched: 6. Germline V gene lookup returns CDR1 MNHEY and CDR2 SMNVEV (reference sequence).